This entry lists 10 T cell receptor beta chains sequenced from one sample in a study of beta chain features in type 1 diabetes (dated by TCRdb to 2016 to 2018). The library was made by the immunoSEQ multiplex PCR assay. The entire amount of isolated RNA was reverse transcribed using the High Capacity cDNA Reverse Transcription Kit, so the sequenced TCRB transcripts were expressed ones. TCRdb stores this immuneACCESS table with in-frame sequences only. Part of the clones is absent; in the studies checked, under half of the shortfall reflects unresolved V genes, and no reason is known for the rest. The sample contains about 360,000 clones, approximately 12% of them found a single time. The top ten clonotypes cover roughly 0.017% of the sample. Sequencing was carried out using naive CD4+ T cells from blood. The sample's cell subset or site, from its label and the paper: true naive CD4+ T cells. These receptors all stem from a man aged 18 to 29 in good health.

The V and J genes are TRBV30 and TRBJ1-1, with D perhaps TRBD1 (5 bases). Germline loops: CDR1 GTSNPN, CDR2 SVGIG (reference sequence). There are 14 residues in the CDR3. Trimming cost V 5 bases and J 0 bases, with 13 bases left between them. The CDR3 region is CAWGGGQLNTEAFF. CDR3 DNA: TGTGCCTGGGGGGGAGGGCAGTTGAACACTGAAGCTTTCTTT.

The chain combines TRBV30 with TRBJ2-5; D unclear. Germline V gene sequence: CDR1 GTSNPN, CDR2 SVGIG (reference sequence). The CDR3 consists of 12 residues. Trimming took 1 base from V and 13 from J, leaving 16 bases between them. CDR3 bases: TGTGCCTGGAGTGCCACCGGGTCCCCGACGTACTTC. The encoded protein is CAWSATGSPTYF.

J is TRBJ2-7 and V is TRBV19; D uncertain. Trimming cost V 0 bases and J 0 bases, with 6 bases left between them. CDR1 and CDR2 from the germline V gene are LNHDA and SQIVND (reference sequence). The CDR3 length is 14 residues. CDR3: CASSIDQDSYEQYF. Here the CDR3 DNA reads TGTGCCAGTAGTATAGATCAGGACTCCTACGAGCAGTACTTC.

The rearrangement links TRBV18 to TRBJ1-4; 8 nucleotides align to TRBD1. Trimming at V came to 4 bases and at J to 7 bases, leaving 8 bases not matched to a gene. The germline V gene has CDR1 KGHSH and CDR2 LQKENI. The CDR3 covers 15 residues. The CDR3 sequence is CASSLGTGGSEKLFF. The CDR3 DNA is TGTGCCAGCTCACTCGGGACAGGAGGTAGTGAAAAACTGTTTTTT.

The chain uses TRBV19 and TRBJ2-5; 10 nucleotides match TRBD1. The germline CDR1 and CDR2 sequences are LNHDA and SQIVND (reference sequence). The CDR3 sequence is 13 residues long. J gave up 4 bases and V 9 bases, and 5 bases lay outside the gene matches. CDR3 sequence: CASRDRGTETQYF. CDR3 nucleotides: TGTGCCAGCCGGGACAGGGGCACAGAGACCCAGTACTTC. The complete variable domain, with remaining parts taken from reference TRBV19 and TRBJ2-5, reads DGGITQSPKYLFRKEGQNVTLSCEQNLNHDAMYWYRQDPGQGLRLIYYSQIVNDFQKGDIAEGYSVSREKKESFPLTVTSAQKNPTAFYLCASRDRGTETQYFGPGTRLLVL.

This rearrangement joins TRBV5-1 to TRBJ2-5, with no clear D. The CDR3 spans 15 residues. Per the germline V gene, CDR1 is SGHRS and CDR2 is YFSETQ. V lost 0 bases and J 2 bases, leaving 11 bases between the germline ends. The DNA for the CDR3 is TGCGCCAGCAGCTTGGCCACGGCGACACAAGAGACCCAGTACTTC. Encoded protein: CASSLATATQETQYF.

V is TRBV30 and J is TRBJ2-7; no clear D gene. The CDR3 sequence is 11 residues long. The germline V gene encodes CDR1 GTSNPN and CDR2 SVGIG (reference sequence). V lost 3 bases to trimming and J lost 0 bases, with 3 bases between them. The CDR3 region is CAWRSSYEQYF. CDR3 coding DNA: TGTGCCTGGAGGAGCTCCTACGAGCAGTACTTC.

The chain carries TRBV28 and TRBJ1-2; D gene ambiguous. Germline values: CDR1 MDHEN, CDR2 SYDVKM. The CDR3 has 15 residues. Between the trimmed V and J ends, which lost 4 bases and 2 bases, there was a span of 14 bases. Here the CDR3 reads CASSSRPTRNYGYTF. CDR3 DNA sequence: TGTGCCAGCAGTTCTAGACCAACACGAAACTATGGCTACACCTTC.

CDR3 protein: CASSFQGGPNTGELFF. In DNA form, the CDR3 reads TGTGCCAGCAGCTTTCAGGGGGGACCAAACACCGGGGAGCTGTTTTTT. The chain joins TRBV7-2 to TRBJ2-2; D may be TRBD1 (7 bases). CDR1 is SGHTA and CDR2 is FQGNSA in the germline V gene. With 3 bases removed from V and 2 bases from J, the gap between germline ends came to 13 bases. The CDR3 consists of 16 residues.

This clone appeared a few times. The chain has TRBV4-1 and TRBJ2-1; a weak D match, TRBD1 (6 bases). Germline CDR1 MGHRA, CDR2 YSYEKL. The CDR3 extends over 16 amino acids. Trimming removed 4 bases from V and 0 bases from J, with 13 bases in between. CDR3 protein: CASSRNGQFSYNEQFF. CDR3 DNA sequence: TGCGCCAGCAGCCGGAACGGACAGTTCTCCTACAATGAGCAGTTCTTC.